This T cell receptor (beta chain) was sequenced during a study of beta chain features in type 1 diabetes. Notes on the study in general: Within each of all four CD4+ subsets, Type 1 diabetes patients had TCRB CDR3s that were moderately but significantly shorter.

With 4 bases removed from V and 1 base from J, the gap between germline ends came to 16 bases. Per germline, CDR1 SQVTM and CDR2 ANQGSEA. This CDR3 spans 15 amino acids. This clone was detected a few times. Its antigen is as yet unknown. Expressed TCRB transcripts were sequenced after all isolated RNA was converted to cDNA. The repertoire was sequenced with immunoSEQ multiplex PCR; TCRdb's copy has only in-frame clones and lacks some. The sample lists about 160,000 clones; around 8% were seen once. The chain carries TRBV29-1 and TRBJ1-1, with a weak D call TRBD1 (5 bases). The TCR originated in a woman aged 40 to 50 with type 1 diabetes. Sequenced: central memory CD4+ T cells from blood. CDR3 loop: CSVAGVVRRNTEAFF. In DNA, the CDR3 is TGCAGCGTTGCGGGGGTGGTCAGGCGGAACACTGAAGCTTTCTTT.